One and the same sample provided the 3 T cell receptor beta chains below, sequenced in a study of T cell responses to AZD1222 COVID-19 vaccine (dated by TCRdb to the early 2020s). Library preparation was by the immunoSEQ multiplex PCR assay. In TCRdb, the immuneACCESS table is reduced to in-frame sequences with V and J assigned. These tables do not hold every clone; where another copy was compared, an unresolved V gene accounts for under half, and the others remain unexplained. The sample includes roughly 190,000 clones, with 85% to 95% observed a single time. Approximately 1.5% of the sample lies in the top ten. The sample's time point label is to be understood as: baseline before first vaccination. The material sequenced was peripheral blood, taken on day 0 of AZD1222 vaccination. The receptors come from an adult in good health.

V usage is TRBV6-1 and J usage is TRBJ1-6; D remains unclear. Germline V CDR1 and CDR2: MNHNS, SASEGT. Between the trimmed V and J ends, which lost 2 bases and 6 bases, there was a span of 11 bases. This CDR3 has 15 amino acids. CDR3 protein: CASSERSGPNSPLHF. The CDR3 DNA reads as TGTGCCAGCAGTGAACGGTCAGGTCCTAATTCACCCCTCCACTTT.

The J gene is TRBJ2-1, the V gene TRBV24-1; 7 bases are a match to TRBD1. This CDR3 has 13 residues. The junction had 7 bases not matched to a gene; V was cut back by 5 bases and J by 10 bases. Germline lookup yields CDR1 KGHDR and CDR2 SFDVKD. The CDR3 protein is CATSVDRAMEQFF. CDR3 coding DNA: TGTGCCACCAGTGTTGACAGGGCGATGGAGCAGTTCTTC.

CDR3 nucleotides: TGTGCCAGCAGCTTACGAGCGGGGGTCACAGATACGCAGTATTTT. Translated, it gives CASSLRAGVTDTQYF. The chain has TRBV7-8 and TRBJ2-3; 8 bases align to TRBD2. Trimming cost V 2 bases and J 2 bases; bases outside gene matches: 3. The CDR3 totals 15 residues. Looked up from germline, CDR1 is SGHVS and CDR2 is FQNEAQ.